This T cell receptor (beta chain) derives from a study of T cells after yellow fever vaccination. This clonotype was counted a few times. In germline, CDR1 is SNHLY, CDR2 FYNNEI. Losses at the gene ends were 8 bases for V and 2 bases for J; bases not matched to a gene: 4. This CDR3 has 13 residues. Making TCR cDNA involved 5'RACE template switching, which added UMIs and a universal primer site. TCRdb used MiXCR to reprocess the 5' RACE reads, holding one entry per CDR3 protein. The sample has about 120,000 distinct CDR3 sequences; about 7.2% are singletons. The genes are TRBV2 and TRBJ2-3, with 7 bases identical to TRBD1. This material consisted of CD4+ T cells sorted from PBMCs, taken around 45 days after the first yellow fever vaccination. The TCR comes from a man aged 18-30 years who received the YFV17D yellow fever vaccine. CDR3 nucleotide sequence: TGTGCCAGCGAACAGGGGTTCACAGATACGCAGTATTTT. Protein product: CASEQGFTDTQYF.